Many counts were recorded for the clone carrying this TCR beta chain. Its antigen is not known. These data originate in a study of response to subunit inactivated influenza vaccine. Study-level points and caveats: Few new T cells, the authors suggested, are recruited by each seasonal influenza vaccination.

The V segment lost 6 bases and the J segment 6 bases; nucleotides outside the gene matches: 13. This CDR3 contains 17 residues. Germline CDR1 reads KGHDR; CDR2 reads SFDVKD. From the RT-PCR reads, TCRdb called clonotypes with MiXCR, one entry per CDR3 protein. The sample has 500,000 to 550,000 distinct CDR3 sequences, 7.2% seen once. The receptor was isolated from a man aged 50-75 years who received an inactivated influenza vaccine. The chain recombines TRBV24-1 with TRBJ2-2, with 9 bases aligning to TRBD2. The sample here was PBMCs from blood, taken roughly 24 months after vaccination. The CDR3 nucleotides read TGTGCCACCAGTCTCCGTCCGGGACTAGCTCGTTCCGGGGAGCTGTTTTTT. It yields the protein CATSLRPGLARSGELFF.